This paragraph reports one T cell receptor beta chain. Repertoires were generated with immunoSEQ multiplex PCR, while TCRdb's copy carries only in-frame clones and drops some. The table lists 270,000 or so clones, about nine tenths of them singletons. The data derive from a study of blood T cell repertoires in COVID-19. Study-wide context: Both acute and convalescent COVID-19 samples were obtained from the United States, Italy and Spain.

Trimming cost V 1 base and J 3 bases; bases outside gene matches: 3. Per germline, CDR1 SGHNT and CDR2 YENEEA. There are 15 residues in the CDR3. The TCR was taken from a woman aged 40 to 50 who had recovered from COVID-19. The chain uses TRBV11-3 and TRBJ2-3, with TRBD2 identical over 8 bases. Material for sequencing was peripheral blood. This CDR3 is CASSLAGGTTDTQYF. The DNA of the CDR3 is TGTGCCAGCAGCTTAGCGGGAGGGACAACAGATACGCAGTATTTT.